Listed here are 7 T cell receptor beta chains from one sample, sequenced in a study of response to subunit inactivated influenza vaccine (dated by TCRdb to the late 2010s). The library relied on RT-PCR. The sequencer was an Illumina HiSeq 2500. TCRdb reworked the public reads: Q25 trimming with fastp, MiXCR clone assembly, productive beta chains retained. Here each entry gathers all rows of one CDR3 protein and keeps the most common genes and DNA. The sample data list about 500,000 distinct CDR3 sequences, and 16% of these were observed just once. The biggest ten clones account for 2.5% to 3.5% of the sample. The sequences come from CD4+ T cells sorted from PBMCs, collected about 24 months after vaccination. The receptor set was obtained from a man between 50 and 75 years old who received an inactivated influenza vaccine. Donor details come from another sample of the same person, matched by shared clones.

This clonotype was counted only a few times. The chain couples TRBV11-2 to TRBJ1-1; D is ambiguous. The germline CDR1 and CDR2 sequences are SGHAT and FQNNGV. There are 15 residues in the CDR3. Trimming removed 1 base from V and 0 bases from J, with 9 bases in between. Written as DNA, the CDR3 is TGTGCCAGCAGCTTAGGGAGGCAGATGAACACTGAAGCTTTCTTT. Translated: CASSLGRQMNTEAFF.

This clonotype was detected only a few times. This CDR3 is CSAITPLAYNEQFF. DNA of the CDR3: TGCAGTGCCATCACCCCACTAGCCTACAATGAGCAGTTCTTC. The chain employs TRBV20-1 and TRBJ2-1, with D possibly TRBD2 on 5 matching bases. V was cut by 6 bases and J by 2 bases, with 14 bases left in between. Looked up from germline, CDR1 is DFQATT and CDR2 is SNEGSKA (reference sequence). The CDR3 has 14 amino acids.

This clonotype turned up a few times. V usage is TRBV21-1 and J usage is TRBJ2-7; the D call in the table, TRBD2, was not verified against the DNA. TRBV21-1 is given as a pseudogene. This CDR3 comprises 13 residues. The CDR3 protein is CASSKKGLNEQYF. The DNA of the CDR3 is TGTGCCAGCAGCAAAAAGGGACTAAACGAGCAGTACTTC.

The rearrangement uses TRBV7-9 and TRBJ1-2, with unresolved D. This CDR3 is built from 14 residues. The V end lost 5 bases, the J end lost 6 bases, and 16 bases lay between the germline ends. The germline V gene encodes CDR1 SEHNR and CDR2 FQNEAQ (reference sequence). The CDR3, as DNA: TGTGCCAGCAGCCCTAGGACCCCGAGGAATGGCTACACCTTC. As protein: CASSPRTPRNGYTF.

The J gene is TRBJ2-1, the V gene TRBV10-3, with 14 positions matching TRBD2. V gave up 6 bases and J gave up 6 bases; unmatched junction bases: 4. The CDR3 is 15 amino acids. Germline CDR1 reads ENHRY; CDR2 reads SYGVKD. CDR3 loop: CAISGGTSGSNEQFF. The CDR3 nucleotides read TGTGCCATCAGCGGGGGGACTAGCGGGAGCAATGAGCAGTTCTTC.

The rearrangement uses TRBV24-1 and TRBJ2-1; a weak D match, TRBD1 (6 bases). The V gene lost 5 bases and the J gene lost 12 bases, with 13 bases spanning the gap. The germline V gene encodes CDR1 KGHDR and CDR2 SFDVKD. CDR3 size: 12 residues. This chain's CDR3 is CATSAPRTAQFF. The CDR3 DNA sequence: TGTGCCACCAGTGCCCCAAGGACAGCGCAGTTCTTC.

This clonotype was observed a handful of times. The chain joins TRBV12-3 or TRBV12-4 to TRBJ2-1; possibly TRBD2 for D (7 bases). CDR3 length: 16 amino acids. The V and J ends lost 8 bases and 4 bases respectively, with 21 bases between them. Here the CDR3 DNA reads TGTGCCAGCCTCAAGTCCGGGGGGCCGATGTACAATGAGCAGTTCTTC. It codes for CASLKSGGPMYNEQFF.